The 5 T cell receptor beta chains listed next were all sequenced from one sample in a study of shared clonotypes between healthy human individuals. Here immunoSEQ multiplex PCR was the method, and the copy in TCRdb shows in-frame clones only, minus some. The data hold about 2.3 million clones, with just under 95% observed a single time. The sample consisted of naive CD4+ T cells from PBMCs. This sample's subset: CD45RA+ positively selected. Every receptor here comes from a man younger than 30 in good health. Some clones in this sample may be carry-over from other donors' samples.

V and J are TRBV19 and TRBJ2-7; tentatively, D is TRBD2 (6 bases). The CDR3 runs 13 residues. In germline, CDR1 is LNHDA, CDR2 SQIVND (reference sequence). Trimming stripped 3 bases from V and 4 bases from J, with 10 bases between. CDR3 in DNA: TGTGCCAGTAGTATTTCCGCGGGATACGAGCAGTACTTC. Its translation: CASSISAGYEQYF.

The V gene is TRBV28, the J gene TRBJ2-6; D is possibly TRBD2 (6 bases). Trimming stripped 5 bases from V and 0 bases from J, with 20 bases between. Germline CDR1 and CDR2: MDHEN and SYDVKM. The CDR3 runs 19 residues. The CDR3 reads CASSRQRGSGGSGANVLTF. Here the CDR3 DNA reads TGTGCCAGCAGTCGGCAAAGGGGATCCGGGGGCTCTGGGGCCAACGTCCTGACTTTC.

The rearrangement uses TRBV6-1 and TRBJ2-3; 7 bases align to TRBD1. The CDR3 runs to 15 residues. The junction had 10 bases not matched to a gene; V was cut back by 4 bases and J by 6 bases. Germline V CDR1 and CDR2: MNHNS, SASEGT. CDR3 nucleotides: TGTGCCAGCAGTGGAGGGGGCGGAAGAGCGGATACGCAGTATTTT. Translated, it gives CASSGGGGRADTQYF.

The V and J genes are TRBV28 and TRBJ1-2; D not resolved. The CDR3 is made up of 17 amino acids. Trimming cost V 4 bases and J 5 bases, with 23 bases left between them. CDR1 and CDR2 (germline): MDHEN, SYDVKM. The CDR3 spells CASSSPRGKERSYGYTF. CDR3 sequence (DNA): TGTGCCAGCAGTTCCCCTCGGGGTAAGGAAAGATCGTATGGCTACACCTTC.

The CDR3 reads CASKTGGRDEQYF. The CDR3 DNA is TGTGCCAGCAAAACAGGCGGCAGAGACGAGCAGTACTTC. V and J are TRBV6-5 and TRBJ2-7; D possibly corresponds to TRBD1 (5 bases). The V and J ends lost 7 bases and 5 bases respectively, with 15 bases between them. CDR3 length: 13 residues. The germline gives CDR1 MNHEY, CDR2 SVGAGI.